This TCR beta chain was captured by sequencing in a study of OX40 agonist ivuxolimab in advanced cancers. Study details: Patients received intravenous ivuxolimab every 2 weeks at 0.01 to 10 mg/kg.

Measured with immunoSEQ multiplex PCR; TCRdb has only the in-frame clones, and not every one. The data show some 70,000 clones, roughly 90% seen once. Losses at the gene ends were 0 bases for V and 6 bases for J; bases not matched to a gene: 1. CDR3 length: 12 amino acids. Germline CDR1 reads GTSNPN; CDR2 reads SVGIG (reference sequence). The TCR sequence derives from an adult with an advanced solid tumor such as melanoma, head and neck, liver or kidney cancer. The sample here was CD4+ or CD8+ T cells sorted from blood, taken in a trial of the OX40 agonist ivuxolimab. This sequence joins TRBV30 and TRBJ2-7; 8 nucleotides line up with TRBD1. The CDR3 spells CAWSVQGGEQYF. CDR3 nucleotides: TGTGCCTGGAGTGTACAGGGGGGCGAGCAGTACTTC.